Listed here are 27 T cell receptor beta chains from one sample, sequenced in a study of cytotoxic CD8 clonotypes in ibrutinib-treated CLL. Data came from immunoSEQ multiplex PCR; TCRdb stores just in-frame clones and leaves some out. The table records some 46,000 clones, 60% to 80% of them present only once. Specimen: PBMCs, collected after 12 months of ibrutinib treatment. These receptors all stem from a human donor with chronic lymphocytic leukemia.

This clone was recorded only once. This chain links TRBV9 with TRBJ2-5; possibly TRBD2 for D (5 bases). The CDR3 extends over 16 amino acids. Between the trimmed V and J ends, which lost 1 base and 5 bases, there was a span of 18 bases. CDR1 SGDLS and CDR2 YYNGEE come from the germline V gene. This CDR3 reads CASSVTTGLARETQYF. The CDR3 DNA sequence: TGTGCCAGCAGCGTAACCACGGGGTTAGCCAGGGAGACCCAGTACTTC.

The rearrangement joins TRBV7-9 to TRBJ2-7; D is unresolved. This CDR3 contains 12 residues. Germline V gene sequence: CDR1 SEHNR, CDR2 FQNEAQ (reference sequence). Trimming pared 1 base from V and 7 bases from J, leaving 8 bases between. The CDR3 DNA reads TGTGCCAGCAGCTTAGTAGTGGCGGAGCAGTACTTC. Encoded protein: CASSLVVAEQYF.

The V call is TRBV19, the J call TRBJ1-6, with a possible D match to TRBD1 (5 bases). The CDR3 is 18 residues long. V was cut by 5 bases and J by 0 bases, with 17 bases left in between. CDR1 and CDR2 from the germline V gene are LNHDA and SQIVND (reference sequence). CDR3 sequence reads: CASSGRTIWGSYNSPLHF. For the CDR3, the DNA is TGTGCCAGTAGTGGCCGGACAATTTGGGGCTCCTATAATTCACCCCTCCACTTT.

The chain's CDR3 is CASSLVAGAHEQFF. Here the CDR3 DNA reads TGCGCCAGCAGCTTGGTGGCAGGGGCGCATGAGCAGTTCTTC. V is TRBV5-1 and J is TRBJ2-1, with D perhaps TRBD1 (6 bases). Trimming left V 0 bases short and J 8 bases short, with 12 bases between. CDR3 length: 14 residues. Germline CDR1 reads SGHRS; CDR2 reads YFSETQ. Full variable domain (remainder filled in from reference TRBV5-1 and TRBJ2-1): KAGVTQTPRYLIKTRGQQVTLSCSPISGHRSVSWYQQTPGQGLQFLFEYFSETQRNKGNFPGRFSGRQFSNSRSEMNVSTLELGDSALYLCASSLVAGAHEQFFGPGTRLTVL.

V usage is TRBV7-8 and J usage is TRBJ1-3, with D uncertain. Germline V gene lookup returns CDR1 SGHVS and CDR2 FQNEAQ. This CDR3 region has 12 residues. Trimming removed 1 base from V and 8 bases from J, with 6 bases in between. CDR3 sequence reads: CASSLGADTIYF. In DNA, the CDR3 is TGTGCCAGCAGCTTAGGGGCTGACACCATATATTTT.

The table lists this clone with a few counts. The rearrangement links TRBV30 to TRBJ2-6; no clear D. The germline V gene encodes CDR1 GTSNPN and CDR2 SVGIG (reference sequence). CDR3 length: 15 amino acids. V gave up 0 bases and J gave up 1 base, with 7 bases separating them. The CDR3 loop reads CAWSVLGSGANVLTF. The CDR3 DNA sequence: TGTGCCTGGAGTGTACTGGGGTCTGGGGCCAACGTCCTGACTTTC.

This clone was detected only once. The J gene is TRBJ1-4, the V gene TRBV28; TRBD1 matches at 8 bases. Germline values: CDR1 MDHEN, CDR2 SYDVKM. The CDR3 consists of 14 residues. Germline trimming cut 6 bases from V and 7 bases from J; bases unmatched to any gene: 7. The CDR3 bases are TGTGCCAGCAGATCAGGGGGCTCGCCTGAAAAACTGTTTTTT. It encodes CASRSGGSPEKLFF.

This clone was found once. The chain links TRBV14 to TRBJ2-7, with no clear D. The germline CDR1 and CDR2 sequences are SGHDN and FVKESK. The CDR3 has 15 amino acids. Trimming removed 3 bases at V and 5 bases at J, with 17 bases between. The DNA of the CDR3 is TGTGCCAGCAGCCAGTCTTACAGCCTTTGGAACGAGCAGTACTTC. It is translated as CASSQSYSLWNEQYF.

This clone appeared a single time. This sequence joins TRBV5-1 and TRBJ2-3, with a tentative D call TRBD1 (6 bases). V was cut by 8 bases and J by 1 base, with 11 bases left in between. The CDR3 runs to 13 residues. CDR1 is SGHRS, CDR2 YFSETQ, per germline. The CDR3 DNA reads TGCGCCAGTCACAGGGCAGGCACAGATACGCAGTATTTT. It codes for CASHRAGTDTQYF.

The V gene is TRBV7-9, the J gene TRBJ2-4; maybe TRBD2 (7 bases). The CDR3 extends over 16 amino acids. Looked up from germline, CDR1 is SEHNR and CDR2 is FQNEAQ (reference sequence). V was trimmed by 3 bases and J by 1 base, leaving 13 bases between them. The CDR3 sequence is CASSLGGGPAKNIQYF. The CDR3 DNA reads TGTGCCAGCAGCTTGGGAGGGGGGCCGGCCAAAAACATTCAGTACTTC.

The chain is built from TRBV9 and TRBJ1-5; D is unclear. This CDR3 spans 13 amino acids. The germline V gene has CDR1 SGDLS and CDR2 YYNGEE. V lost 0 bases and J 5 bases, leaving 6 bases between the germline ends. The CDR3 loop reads CASSVDTDQPQHF. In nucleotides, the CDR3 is TGTGCCAGCAGCGTAGACACAGATCAGCCCCAGCATTTT.

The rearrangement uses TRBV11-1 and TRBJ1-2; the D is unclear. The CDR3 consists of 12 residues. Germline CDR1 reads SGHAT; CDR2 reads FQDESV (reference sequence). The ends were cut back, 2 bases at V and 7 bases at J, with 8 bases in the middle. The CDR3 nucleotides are TGTGCCAGCAGCTTAAATGGACTTGGCTACACCTTC. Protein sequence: CASSLNGLGYTF.

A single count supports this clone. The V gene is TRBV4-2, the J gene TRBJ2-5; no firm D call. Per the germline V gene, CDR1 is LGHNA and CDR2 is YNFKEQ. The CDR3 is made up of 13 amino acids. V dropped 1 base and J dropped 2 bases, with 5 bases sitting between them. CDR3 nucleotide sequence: TGTGCCAGCAGCCAAGGTTCACAAGAGACCCAGTACTTC. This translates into CASSQGSQETQYF.

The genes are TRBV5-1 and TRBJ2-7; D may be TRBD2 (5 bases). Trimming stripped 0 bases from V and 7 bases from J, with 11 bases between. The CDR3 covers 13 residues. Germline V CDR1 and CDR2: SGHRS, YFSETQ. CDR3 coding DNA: TGCGCCAGCAGCTTGGCCGAGGGTAGGGAGCAGTACTTC. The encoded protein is CASSLAEGREQYF.

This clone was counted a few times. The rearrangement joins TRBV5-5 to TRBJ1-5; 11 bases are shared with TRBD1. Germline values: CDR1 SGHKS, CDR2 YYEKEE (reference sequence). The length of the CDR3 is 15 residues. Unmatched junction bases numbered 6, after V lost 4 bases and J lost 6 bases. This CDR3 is CASSQDRGRGQPQHF. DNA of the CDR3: TGTGCCAGCAGCCAGGACAGGGGGCGAGGTCAGCCCCAGCATTTT.

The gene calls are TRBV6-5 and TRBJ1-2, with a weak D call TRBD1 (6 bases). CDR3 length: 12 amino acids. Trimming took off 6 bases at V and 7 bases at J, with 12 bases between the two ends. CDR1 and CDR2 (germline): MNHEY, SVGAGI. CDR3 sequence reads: CASSQARGGYTF. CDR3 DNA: TGTGCCAGCAGCCAAGCCAGGGGTGGCTACACCTTC.

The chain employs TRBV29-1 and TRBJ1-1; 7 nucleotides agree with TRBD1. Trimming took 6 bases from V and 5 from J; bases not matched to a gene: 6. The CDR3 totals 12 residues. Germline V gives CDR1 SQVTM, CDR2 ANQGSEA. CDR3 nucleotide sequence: TGCAGCGTAACGACAGGGTGGACTGAAGCTTTCTTT. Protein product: CSVTTGWTEAFF.

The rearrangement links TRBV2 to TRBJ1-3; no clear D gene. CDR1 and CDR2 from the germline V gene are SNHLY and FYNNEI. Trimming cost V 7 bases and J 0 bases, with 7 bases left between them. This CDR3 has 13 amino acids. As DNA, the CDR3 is TGTGCCAGCATTGAGTTCTCTGGAAACACCATATATTTT. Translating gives CASIEFSGNTIYF.

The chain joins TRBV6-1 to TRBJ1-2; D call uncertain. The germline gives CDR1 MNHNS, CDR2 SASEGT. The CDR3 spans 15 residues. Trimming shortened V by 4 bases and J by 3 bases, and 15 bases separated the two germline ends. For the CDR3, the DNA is TGTGCCAGCAGTGCTCCCGTGAATGTGGACTATGGCTACACCTTC. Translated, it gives CASSAPVNVDYGYTF.

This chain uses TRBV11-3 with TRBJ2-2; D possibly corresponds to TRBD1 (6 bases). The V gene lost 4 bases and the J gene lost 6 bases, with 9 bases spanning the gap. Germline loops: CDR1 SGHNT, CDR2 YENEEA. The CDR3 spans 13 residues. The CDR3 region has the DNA TGTGCCAGCAGCTACAGGGACCCCGGGGAGCTGTTTTTT. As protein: CASSYRDPGELFF. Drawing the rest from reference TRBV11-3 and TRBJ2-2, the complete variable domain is EAGVVQSPRYKIIEKKQPVAFWCNPISGHNTLYWYLQNLGQGPELLIRYENEEAVDDSQLPKDRFSAERLKGVDSTLKIQPAELGDSAVYLCASSYRDPGELFFGEGSRLTVL.

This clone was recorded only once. Written as DNA, the CDR3 is TGCAGCGTTGATTCATTAAACACCGGGGAGCTGTTTTTT. Protein product: CSVDSLNTGELFF. The chain joins TRBV29-1 to TRBJ2-2; no clear D gene. V lost 3 bases, J lost 2 bases, and 7 bases lay in between. Germline CDR1 and CDR2: SQVTM and ANQGSEA. The CDR3 has 13 residues.

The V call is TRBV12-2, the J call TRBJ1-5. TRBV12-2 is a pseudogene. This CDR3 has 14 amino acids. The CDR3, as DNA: TGTGCAAGTCGCTTAGGAAGGGACCATCAGCCCCAGCATTTT. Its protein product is CASRLGRDHQPQHF.

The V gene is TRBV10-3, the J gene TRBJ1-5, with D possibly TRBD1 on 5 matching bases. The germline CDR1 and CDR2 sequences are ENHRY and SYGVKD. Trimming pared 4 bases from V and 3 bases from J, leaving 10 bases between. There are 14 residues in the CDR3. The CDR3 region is CAISADSNNQPQHF. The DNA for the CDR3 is TGTGCCATCAGTGCCGACAGCAACAATCAGCCCCAGCATTTT.

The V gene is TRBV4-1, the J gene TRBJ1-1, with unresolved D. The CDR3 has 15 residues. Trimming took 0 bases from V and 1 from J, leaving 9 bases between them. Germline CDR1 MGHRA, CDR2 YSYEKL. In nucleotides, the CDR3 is TGCGCCAGCAGCCAAGAGGTCAGGAGGAACACTGAAGCTTTCTTT. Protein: CASSQEVRRNTEAFF.

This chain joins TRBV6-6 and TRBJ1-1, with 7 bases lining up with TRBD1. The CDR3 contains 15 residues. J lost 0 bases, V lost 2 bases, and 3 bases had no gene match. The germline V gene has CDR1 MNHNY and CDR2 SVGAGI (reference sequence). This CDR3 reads CASSYVTGVNTEAFF. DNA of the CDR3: TGTGCCAGCAGTTACGTAACAGGGGTGAACACTGAAGCTTTCTTT.

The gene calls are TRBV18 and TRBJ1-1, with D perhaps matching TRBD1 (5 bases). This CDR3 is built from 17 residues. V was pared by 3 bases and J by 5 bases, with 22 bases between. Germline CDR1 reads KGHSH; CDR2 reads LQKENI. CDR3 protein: CASSPGPRRKGFTEAFF. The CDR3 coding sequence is TGTGCCAGCTCACCGGGTCCGCGCCGCAAGGGGTTTACTGAAGCTTTCTTT.

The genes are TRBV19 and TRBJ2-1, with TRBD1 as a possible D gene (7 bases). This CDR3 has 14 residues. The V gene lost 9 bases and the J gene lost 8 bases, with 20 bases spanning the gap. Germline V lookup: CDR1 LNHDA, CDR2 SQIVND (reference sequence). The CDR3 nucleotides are TGTGCCAGCCGCAGGGGGACTCGTTTCGATGAGCAGTTCTTC. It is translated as CASRRGTRFDEQFF.